These T cell receptor beta chains were read from a single sample in a study of shared clonotypes between healthy human individuals. The repertoire was sequenced with immunoSEQ multiplex PCR; TCRdb's copy has only in-frame clones and lacks some. Of under 750,000 clones listed, about two thirds are singletons. The sequenced sample consisted of memory CD4+ T cells sorted from blood. These receptors were taken from a woman aged 25-40 years in good health. The CDR3 runs from the conserved cysteine through the conserved F or W. A D gene is named only where the DNA matches it firmly. Where a row states a size, it is once, few, many or the class of an expanded clone; other rows omit it.

V gene: TRBV27; J gene: TRBJ2-1; clone size: many; D gene: TRBD2; CDR3 DNA: TGTGCCAGCAGTCCTAGCGGACGAACCTACAATGAGCAGTTCTTC; CDR3 protein: CASSPSGRTYNEQFF
V gene: TRBV11-2; J gene: TRBJ1-4; clone size: few; D gene: NA; CDR3 DNA: TGTGCCAGCAGCTTCGGGAGTCGTGGGGAAAAACTGTTTTTT; CDR3 protein: CASSFGSRGEKLFF
V gene: TRBV18; J gene: TRBJ1-3; clone size: NA; D gene: TRBD1; CDR3 DNA: TGTGCCAGCTCACCGAACCCGGGACAGGGCTCAGGAAACACCATATATTTT; CDR3 protein: CASSPNPGQGSGNTIYF
V gene: TRBV19; J gene: TRBJ2-2; clone size: NA; D gene: TRBD2; CDR3 DNA: TGTGCCAGTAGACGCTCCCGACTAGCGGGAGGGCCAACCGGGGAGCTGTTTTTT; CDR3 protein: CASRRSRLAGGPTGELFF
V gene: TRBV7-2; J gene: TRBJ2-7; clone size: few; D gene: NA; CDR3 DNA: TGTGCCAGCAGCCTACAACGGGATTCCTACGAGCAGTACTTC; CDR3 protein: CASSLQRDSYEQYF
V gene: TRBV6-5; J gene: TRBJ2-7; clone size: NA; D gene: NA; CDR3 DNA: TGTGCCAGCAGTCAGGACACACTACTCTACGAGCAGTACTTC; CDR3 protein: CASSQDTLLYEQYF
V gene: TRBV6-1; J gene: TRBJ2-1; clone size: NA; D gene: NA; CDR3 DNA: TGTGCCAGCAGTGATGTACAGGGAACCTACAATGAGCAGTTCTTC; CDR3 protein: CASSDVQGTYNEQFF
V gene: TRBV28; J gene: TRBJ2-7; clone size: NA; D gene: NA; CDR3 DNA: TGTGCCAGCAGTTTCCCCTGGGGACGGAACTCCTACGAGCAGTACTTC; CDR3 protein: CASSFPWGRNSYEQYF
V gene: TRBV6-5; J gene: TRBJ1-2; clone size: NA; D gene: NA; CDR3 DNA: TGTGCCAGCAGTTCCGGGACTTTCCATGGCTACACCTTC; CDR3 protein: CASSSGTFHGYTF
V gene: TRBV28; J gene: TRBJ1-1; clone size: NA; D gene: NA; CDR3 DNA: TGTGCCAGCAGTTTAATGGCGGGTACAGCTTTCTTT; CDR3 protein: CASSLMAGTAFF
V gene: TRBV6-1; J gene: TRBJ2-3; clone size: NA; D gene: TRBD2; CDR3 DNA: TGTGCCAGCAAACTAGCGGGGAACACAGATACGCAGTATTTT; CDR3 protein: CASKLAGNTDTQYF
V gene: TRBV6-5; J gene: TRBJ1-1; clone size: NA; D gene: NA; CDR3 DNA: TGTGCCAGCAGTCATCCTTGGGCGGGCACTGAAGCTTTCTTT; CDR3 protein: CASSHPWAGTEAFF
V gene: TRBV5-4; J gene: TRBJ2-7; clone size: once; D gene: TRBD1; CDR3 DNA: TGTGCCAGCAGCAAAGACAGGGGCGAGCAGTACTTC; CDR3 protein: CASSKDRGEQYF
V gene: TRBV6-1; J gene: TRBJ1-1; clone size: NA; D gene: NA; CDR3 DNA: TGTGCCAGCAGTCCACAGGTCGTAGCGAACACTGAAGCTTTCTTT; CDR3 protein: CASSPQVVANTEAFF
V gene: TRBV2; J gene: TRBJ2-7; clone size: few; D gene: NA; CDR3 DNA: TGTGCCAGCAGCTTGGGGGACTCCTACGAGCAGTACTTC; CDR3 protein: CASSLGDSYEQYF
V gene: TRBV5-1; J gene: TRBJ2-1; clone size: NA; D gene: NA; CDR3 DNA: TGCGCCAGCCGAAAAGGGGCCTCGGACAATGAGCAGTTCTTC; CDR3 protein: CASRKGASDNEQFF
V gene: TRBV2; J gene: TRBJ1-4; clone size: NA; D gene: TRBD1; CDR3 DNA: TGTGCCAGCAGTTCCAGGGGGCGAAATGAAAAACTGTTTTTT; CDR3 protein: CASSSRGRNEKLFF
V gene: TRBV7-2; J gene: TRBJ2-1; clone size: NA; D gene: TRBD2; CDR3 DNA: TGTGCCAGCAGCTCAAACAGAGCGGGAGTCTCGGAGCAGTTCTTC; CDR3 protein: CASSSNRAGVSEQFF
V gene: TRBV7-9; J gene: TRBJ2-3; clone size: NA; D gene: TRBD2; CDR3 DNA: TGTGCCAGCAGCTTAACAGAAATGGGACTAGTAGGTGCAGATACGCAGTATTTT; CDR3 protein: CASSLTEMGLVGADTQYF
V gene: TRBV6-5; J gene: TRBJ2-7; clone size: NA; D gene: NA; CDR3 DNA: TGTGCCAGCAGACGGACGGTGAACCCCTACGAGCAGTACTTC; CDR3 protein: CASRRTVNPYEQYF